This TCR beta chain stems from a study of response to subunit inactivated influenza vaccine. Study-level results: Authors suggested each seasonal influenza vaccination recruits few new T cells.

This clonotype was picked up many times. Antigen: not known. TCRdb reprocessed the RT-PCR reads with MiXCR, giving one entry per CDR3 protein. The sample holds hundreds of thousands of distinct CDR3 sequences, 14% seen once. The clonotype was recovered from a man aged 50 to 60 who received an inactivated influenza vaccine. Sample: PBMCs from blood, taken around 15 days before vaccination.

CDR3 loop: CASSQGRGGDEQYF. Written as DNA, the CDR3 is TGTGCCAGCAGCCAAGGAAGGGGAGGGGACGAGCAGTACTTC. The chain recombines TRBV4-2 with TRBJ2-7; 7 bases fit TRBD2. The V gene end was trimmed by 1 base and the J gene end by 5 bases; junction bases not matched to a gene: 5. Germline V gives CDR1 LGHNA, CDR2 YNFKEQ. CDR3 length: 14 amino acids.